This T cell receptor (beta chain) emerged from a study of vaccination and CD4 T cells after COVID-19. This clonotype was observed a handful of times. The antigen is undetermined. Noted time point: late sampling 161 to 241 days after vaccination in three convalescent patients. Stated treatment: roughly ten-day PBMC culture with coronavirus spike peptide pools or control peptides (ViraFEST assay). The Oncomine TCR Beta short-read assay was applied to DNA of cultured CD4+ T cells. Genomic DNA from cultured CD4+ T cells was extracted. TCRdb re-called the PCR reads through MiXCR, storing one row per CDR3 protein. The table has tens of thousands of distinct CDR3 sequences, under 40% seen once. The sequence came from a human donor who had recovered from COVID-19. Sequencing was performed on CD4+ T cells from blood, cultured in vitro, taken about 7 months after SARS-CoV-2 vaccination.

CDR3 bases: TGTGCCAGCAGCCCCGGGACTTTCAATGAGCAGTTCTTC. It yields the protein CASSPGTFNEQFF. The chain links TRBV7-9 to TRBJ2-1; perhaps TRBD2 as D (6 bases). The CDR3 is 13 amino acids. V dropped 5 bases and J dropped 6 bases, with 11 bases sitting between them. Germline V gives CDR1 SEHNR, CDR2 FQNEAQ (reference sequence).